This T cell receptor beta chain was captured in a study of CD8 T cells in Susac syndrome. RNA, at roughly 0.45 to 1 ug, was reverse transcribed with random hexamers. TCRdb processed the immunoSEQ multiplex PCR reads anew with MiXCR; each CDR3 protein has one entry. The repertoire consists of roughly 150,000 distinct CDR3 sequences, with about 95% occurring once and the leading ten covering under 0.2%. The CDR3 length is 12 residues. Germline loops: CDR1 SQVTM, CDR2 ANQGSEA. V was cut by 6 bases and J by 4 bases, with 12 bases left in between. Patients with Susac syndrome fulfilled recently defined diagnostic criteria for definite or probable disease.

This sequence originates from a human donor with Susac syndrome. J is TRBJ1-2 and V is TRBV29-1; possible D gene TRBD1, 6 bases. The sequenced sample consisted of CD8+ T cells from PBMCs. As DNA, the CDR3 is TGCAGCGTGAACAGGGAAATCTATGGCTACACCTTC. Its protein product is CSVNREIYGYTF.